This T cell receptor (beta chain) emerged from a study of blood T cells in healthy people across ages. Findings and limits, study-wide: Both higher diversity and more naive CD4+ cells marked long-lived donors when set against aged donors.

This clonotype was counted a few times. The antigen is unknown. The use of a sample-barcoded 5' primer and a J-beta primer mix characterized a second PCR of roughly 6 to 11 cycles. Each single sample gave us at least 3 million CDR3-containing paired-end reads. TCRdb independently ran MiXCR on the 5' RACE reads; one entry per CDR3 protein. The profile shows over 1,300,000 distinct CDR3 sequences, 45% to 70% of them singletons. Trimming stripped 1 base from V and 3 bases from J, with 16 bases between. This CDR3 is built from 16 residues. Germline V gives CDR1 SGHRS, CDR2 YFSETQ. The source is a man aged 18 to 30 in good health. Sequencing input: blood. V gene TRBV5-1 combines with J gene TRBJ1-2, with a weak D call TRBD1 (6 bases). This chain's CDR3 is CASSLMGDIGYYGYTF. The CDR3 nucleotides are TGCGCCAGCAGCTTGATGGGGGACATCGGCTACTATGGCTACACCTTC.